The sequence of this TCR beta chain was determined in a study of control samples from healthy donors and cancer patients. The CDR3 runs 14 residues. CDR1 and CDR2 from the germline V gene are SGHAT and FQNNGV. V lost 2 bases, J lost 5 bases, and 12 bases lay in between. This table comes from immunoSEQ multiplex PCR, and its TCRdb copy is limited to in-frame clones, with some not included. The top ten clones hold 2.5% to 3% of a sample with 65,000 to 90,000 clones, about 95% of them seen once. This clone was counted a single time. V and J are TRBV11-2 and TRBJ1-1, with D possibly TRBD1 on 6 matching bases. What was sequenced was blood. The receptor was derived from a woman in her 30s in good health. CDR3 amino acids: CASSLSGGRTEAFF. For the CDR3, the DNA is TGTGCCAGCAGCTTATCGGGGGGCCGGACTGAAGCTTTCTTT.